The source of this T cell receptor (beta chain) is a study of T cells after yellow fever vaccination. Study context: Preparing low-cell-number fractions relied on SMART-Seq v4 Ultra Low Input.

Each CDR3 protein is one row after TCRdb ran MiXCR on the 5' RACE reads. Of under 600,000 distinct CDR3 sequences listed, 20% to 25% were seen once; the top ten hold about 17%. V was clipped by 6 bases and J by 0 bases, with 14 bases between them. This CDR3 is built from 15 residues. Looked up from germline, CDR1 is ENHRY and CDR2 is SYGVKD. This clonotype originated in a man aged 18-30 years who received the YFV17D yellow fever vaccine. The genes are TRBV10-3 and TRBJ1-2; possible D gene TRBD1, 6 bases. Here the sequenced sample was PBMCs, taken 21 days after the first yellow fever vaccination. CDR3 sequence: CAISYRDTTNYGYTF. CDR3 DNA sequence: TGTGCCATCAGCTACCGGGACACAACTAACTATGGCTACACCTTC.